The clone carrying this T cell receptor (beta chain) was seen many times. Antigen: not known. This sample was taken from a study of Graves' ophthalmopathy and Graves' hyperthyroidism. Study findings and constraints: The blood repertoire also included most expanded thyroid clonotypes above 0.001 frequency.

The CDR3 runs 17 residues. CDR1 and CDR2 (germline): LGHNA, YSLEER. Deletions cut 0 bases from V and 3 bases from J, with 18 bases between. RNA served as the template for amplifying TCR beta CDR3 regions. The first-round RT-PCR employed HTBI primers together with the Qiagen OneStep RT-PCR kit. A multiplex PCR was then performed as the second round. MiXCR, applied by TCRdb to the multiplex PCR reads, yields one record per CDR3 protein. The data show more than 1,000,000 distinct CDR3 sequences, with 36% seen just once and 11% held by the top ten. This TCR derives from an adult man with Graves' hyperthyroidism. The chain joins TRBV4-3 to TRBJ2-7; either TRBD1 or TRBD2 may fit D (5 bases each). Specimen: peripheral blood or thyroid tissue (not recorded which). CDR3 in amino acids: CASSQESGAGRDYEQYF. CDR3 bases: TGCGCCAGCAGCCAAGAAAGCGGTGCAGGGCGTGACTACGAGCAGTACTTC.